This T cell receptor (beta chain) came from a study of blood T cells in healthy people across ages. Next came a second PCR, run for 7 to 11 cycles, which used a sample-barcoded 5' primer along with a J-beta primer mix. Template switching added a 12-random-nucleotide identifier to every cDNA molecule. A single record per CDR3 protein comes from TCRdb applying MiXCR to the 5' RACE reads. The sample yields hundreds of thousands of distinct CDR3 sequences, less than 25% seen once. Germline V CDR1 and CDR2: ENHRY, SYGVKD. The CDR3 consists of 19 residues. Germline trimming cut 0 bases from V and 2 bases from J; bases unmatched to any gene: 12. These sequences were also reported in another study, on T cells of mothers and their children.

What was sequenced was blood. The TCR sequence derives from a boy younger than 18 in good health. The chain has TRBV10-3 and TRBJ2-1; 8 nucleotides agree with TRBD2. CDR3 DNA: TGTGCCATCAGTGAGTCGGCCGGGGTAGGGGGACTAGCCTACAATGAGCAGTTCTTC. It specifies CAISESAGVGGLAYNEQFF.